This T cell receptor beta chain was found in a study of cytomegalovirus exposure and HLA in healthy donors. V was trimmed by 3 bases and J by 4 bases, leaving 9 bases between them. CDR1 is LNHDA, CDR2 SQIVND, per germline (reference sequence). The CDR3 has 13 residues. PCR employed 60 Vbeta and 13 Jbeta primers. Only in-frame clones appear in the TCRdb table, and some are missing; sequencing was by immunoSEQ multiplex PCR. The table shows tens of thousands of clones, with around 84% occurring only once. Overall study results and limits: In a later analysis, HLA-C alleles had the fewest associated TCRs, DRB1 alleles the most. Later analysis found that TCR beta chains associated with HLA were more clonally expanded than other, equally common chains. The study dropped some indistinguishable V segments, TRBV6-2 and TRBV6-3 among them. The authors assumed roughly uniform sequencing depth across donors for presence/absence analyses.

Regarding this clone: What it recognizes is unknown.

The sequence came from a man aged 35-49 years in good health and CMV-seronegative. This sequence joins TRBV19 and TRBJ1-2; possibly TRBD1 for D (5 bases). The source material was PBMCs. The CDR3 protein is CASSIRVAYGYTF. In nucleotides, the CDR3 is TGTGCCAGTAGTATCAGGGTGGCCTATGGCTACACCTTC.